These 2 T cell receptor beta chains were sequenced from one sample in a study of HIV-infected patients and healthy controls. All unsorted peripheral T cells were captured because whole blood was used without fractionation. 500 ng RNA was reverse transcribed with alpha and beta constant-region primers. Using multiplexing indices, alpha and beta chain libraries were generated apart by chain-specific third strand synthesis. TCRdb re-called the 5' RACE reads with MiXCR, one entry per CDR3 protein. The sample has approximately 22,000 distinct CDR3 sequences; approximately 7.7% are singletons. Sequencing used blood. The receptors come from an adult in good health.

This clonotype was observed many times. CDR3 DNA sequence: TGTGCCAGCAGTTGGAAGGGGGTTGGGAACACCGGGGAGCTGTTTTTT. This translates into CASSWKGVGNTGELFF. The V gene is TRBV5-5, the J gene TRBJ2-2; tentatively, D is TRBD1 (6 bases). V lost 5 bases and J 1 base, leaving 15 bases between the germline ends. The CDR3 is made up of 16 amino acids. The germline V gene has CDR1 SGHKS and CDR2 YYEKEE (reference sequence).

This clonotype rates as medium-sized (0.01 to 0.1%). This chain links TRBV7-2 with TRBJ1-1; 7 nucleotides match TRBD1. The CDR3 has 15 amino acids. J lost 1 base, V lost 4 bases, and 6 bases had no gene match. Germline CDR1 SGHTA, CDR2 FQGNSA. CDR3 DNA sequence: TGTGCCAGCAGCTCCTGGACAGGACCGAACACTGAAGCTTTCTTT. Translated: CASSSWTGPNTEAFF.